Detailed here is one T cell receptor beta chain. Its recognized antigen is unknown. No quality values exist for individual bases; no much larger clone is one base distant. These data originate in a study of T cell responses to AZD1222 COVID-19 vaccine (dated by TCRdb to about 2021). Concerning the study at large: AZD1222 recipients with second doses at about 4 weeks or about 12 weeks were pooled, because spike-specific TCR depth and breadth did not differ between schedules. TCR sequencing was performed for about 250 trial participants, of whom roughly 200 were given two doses of AZD1222 and some 26 were given two doses of MenACWY control vaccine. Enrollment into the trials was organized by age into subgroups of 18-55, 56-69 and 70-plus years, and those subgroups contained 148, 28 and 57 TCR-sequenced participants, respectively. Points the paper makes about the study in general: No day 14 peak-response samples were available, so repertoires were characterized only after the peak T cell response. In the small 56-69-year group, the increase in depth fell short of significance, most likely because of low power. Most participants were white British and females outnumbered males, and the authors suggested that clonal diversity may have been underestimated. Conclusions about previously exposed vaccinees are limited because only five to seven AZD1222 recipients were SARS-CoV-2 seropositive at baseline. The vaccine-associated CD4 TCRs covered the entire spike protein, and the dominant responses fell in regions 160-218 and 743-854. After two AZD1222 doses, both the breadth and the depth of spike-specific TCRs were significantly higher than at day 0 and than in MenACWY recipients. Reportedly, close to half of the unique spike-specific TCRs recognized epitopes lying outside the regions that are mutated in the B.1.351 and B.1.1.7 variants.

The CDR3 regions of human TCRbeta chains were analyzed by immunosequencing. Concerning the study's data processing: Repertoire TCRs were matched against a reference library of SARS-CoV-2-specific TCRs generated with the MIRA antigen-specificity platform. Breadth meant the fraction of unique TCRs that were SARS-CoV-2-associated, whereas depth meant the fraction of total T cells that were SARS-CoV-2-associated. Using the MIRA data, every spike-specific TCR was mapped to the spike region that the TCR reacted to and assigned to either a CD4 or a CD8 class. Log10-transformed breadth and depth values were compared by one-way ANOVA with Sidak's multiple comparisons tests. TCRdb re-hosts the immuneACCESS table, in-frame sequences only. Its copies lack some clones; in the studies checked, an unresolved V gene accounts for under half of them, and the cause for the rest is not known. D and trimming come from the DNA, and the V and J calls and clone size come from that table. For this sample the table gives 95,000 to 150,000 clones, of which about 90% were detected only once. Under 1.2% of the sample comes from the top ten.

The time point label corresponds to: baseline before first vaccination. Vaccinee samples came from UK trials COV001 and COV002, including a single-blind randomized controlled phase 2/3 trial of AZD1222 (ChAdOx1 nCoV-19) in healthy adults. Trial participant PBMC samples were collected at day 0 and day 28 after the second dose for TCRbeta chain sequencing. The V and J ends are trimmed by 4 bases and 10 bases, leaving 17 bases between them. The germline V gene sets CDR1 to SGHDT and CDR2 to YYEEEE. Counted from cysteine to phenylalanine, this CDR3 has 14 amino acids. Solely the CDR3 DNA is kept, with 42 bases framed from the first base.

The input for sequencing was peripheral blood, taken on day 0 of AZD1222 vaccination. This TCR was recovered from an adult in good health. The sequence links TRBV5-6 to TRBJ1-4; TRBD1 is a possible D gene, resting on 6 matching bases. The nucleotides are TGTGCCAGCAGCGGGACAAATCAGGCGGGAAAACTGTTTTTT. Translated, this gives CASSGTNQAGKLFF.